This T cell receptor (beta chain) originates from a study of blood T cell repertoires in COVID-19. Across the whole study: PBMCs, B-cell-depleted T cells, or T cells provided the cDNA or gDNA that made up the material.

The repertoire was sequenced with immunoSEQ multiplex PCR; TCRdb's copy has only in-frame clones and lacks some. The sample records 130,000 to 150,000 clones, approximately 80% being singletons. CDR3 size: 13 residues. V was cut by 8 bases and J by 4 bases, with 12 bases left in between. Per germline, CDR1 MGHDK and CDR2 SYGVNS. The sequencing input was peripheral blood. The V call is TRBV25-1, the J call TRBJ2-1; D is unresolved. This sequence originates from a woman in her fifties or sixties in a cohort sampled during active or convalescent COVID-19. DNA of the CDR3: TGTGCCAGCCGATCTCAGGATTACAATGAGCAGTTCTTC. Its protein is CASRSQDYNEQFF.